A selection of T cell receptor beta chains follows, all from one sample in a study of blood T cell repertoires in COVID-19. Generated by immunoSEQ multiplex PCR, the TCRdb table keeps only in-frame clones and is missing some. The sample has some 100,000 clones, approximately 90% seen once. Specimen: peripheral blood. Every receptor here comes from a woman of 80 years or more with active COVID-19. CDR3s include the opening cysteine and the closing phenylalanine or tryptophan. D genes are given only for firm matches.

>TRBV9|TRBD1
CASSSTGSSYNEQFF
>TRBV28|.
CASSPPLQGIRGYTF
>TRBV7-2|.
CASSPWNSGYGYTF
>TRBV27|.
CASSLVGDYNEQFF
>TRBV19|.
CASSINIDYGYTF
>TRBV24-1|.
CATAGPGDTEAFF
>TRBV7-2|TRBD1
CASSIQGAGNQPQHF
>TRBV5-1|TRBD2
CASSFGTSGSTDTQYF
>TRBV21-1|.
CASSKERCRLADGTDTQYF
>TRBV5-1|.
CASSEQGSSYEQYF
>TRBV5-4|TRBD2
CASRTSSGRTDTQYF
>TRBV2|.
CASGGDKSDNEQFF
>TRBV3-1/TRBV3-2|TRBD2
CASSHEFSGTRPYF
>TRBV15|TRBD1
CATSRAGQNYGYTF
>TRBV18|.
CASSPPSGIDTQYF
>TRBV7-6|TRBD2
CASSRPTSGEEIFANTGELFF
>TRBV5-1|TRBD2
CASSTLAGGGEQYF
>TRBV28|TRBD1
CASSPSSPTGREKLFF
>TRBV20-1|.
CSASRGIISYTF
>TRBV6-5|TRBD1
CASSRDRGGETQYF
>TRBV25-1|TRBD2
CASSSAQRGNNEQFF
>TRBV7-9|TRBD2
CASSLIKWTSGSYWHEQFF
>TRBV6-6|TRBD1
CASSPPGQQETQYF
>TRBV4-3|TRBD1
CASSQDRQGENYGYTF
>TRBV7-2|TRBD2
CASSSEAGVDEQYF
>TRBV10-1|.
CASSESQRYENF
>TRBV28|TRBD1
CASSSEGQGEQPQHF
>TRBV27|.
CASTRGWDSPLHF
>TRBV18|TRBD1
CASSLTGDSNQPQHF
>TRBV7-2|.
CASSLLNRVTEQFF
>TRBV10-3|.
CAITGQWYEQYF
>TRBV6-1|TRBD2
CASSELAGVTDTQYF
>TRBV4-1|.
CASSHRTGSRREYEQYF
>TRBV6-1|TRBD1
CASSEAGGQGVYEQYF
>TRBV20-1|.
CSARVSYEQYF
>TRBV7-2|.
CASTPGGQGGYNEQFF
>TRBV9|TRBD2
CASGGTSGFEQFF
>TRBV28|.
CASSSGVYEKLFF
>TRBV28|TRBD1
CASKVTGAFGGELFF
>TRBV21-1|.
CASRLIESSYEQYF
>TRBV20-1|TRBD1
CSASGDRAGAEQYF
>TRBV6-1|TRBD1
CASSEGTGWDEQFF